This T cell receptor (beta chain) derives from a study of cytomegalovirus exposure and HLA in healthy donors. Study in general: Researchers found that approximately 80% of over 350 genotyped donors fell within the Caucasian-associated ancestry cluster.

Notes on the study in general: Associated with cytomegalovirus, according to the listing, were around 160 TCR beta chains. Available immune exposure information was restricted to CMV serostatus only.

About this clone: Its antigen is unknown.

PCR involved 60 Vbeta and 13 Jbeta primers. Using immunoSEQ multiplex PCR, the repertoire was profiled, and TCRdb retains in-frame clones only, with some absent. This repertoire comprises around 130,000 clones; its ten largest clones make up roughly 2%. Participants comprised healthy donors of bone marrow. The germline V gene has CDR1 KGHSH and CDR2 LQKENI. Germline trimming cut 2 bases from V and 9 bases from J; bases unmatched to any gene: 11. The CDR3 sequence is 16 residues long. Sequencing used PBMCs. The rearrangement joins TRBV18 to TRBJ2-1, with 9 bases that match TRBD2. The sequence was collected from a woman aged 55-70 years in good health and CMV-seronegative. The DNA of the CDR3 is TGTGCCAGCTCACCATCTGGAGCGGGGGGATCCGTTGAGCAGTTCTTC. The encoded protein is CASSPSGAGGSVEQFF.